This TCR beta chain is drawn from a study of glioma-infiltrating T cells after dendritic cell vaccination. Whole-study context: Monocyte-derived dendritic cells, cultured 6 to 8 days with IL-4 and GM-CSF, were pulsed with autologous tumor lysate. Study-level points and caveats: Longer survival after dendritic cell vaccination followed higher pretreatment TIL content.

Germline V gene lookup returns CDR1 ENHRY and CDR2 SYGVKD. CDR3 length: 13 residues. V was clipped by 10 bases and J by 1 base, with 10 bases between them. The primer mix had 60 V beta and 13 J beta primers. Using immunoSEQ multiplex PCR, the repertoire was profiled, and TCRdb retains in-frame clones only, with some absent. The sample shows more than 95,000 clones, about four fifths of them seen only once. No glioblastoma patient carried an isocitrate dehydrogenase mutation. As to this clone: Its antigen is undetermined.

Here the sequenced sample was blood, taken before dendritic cell vaccination. The chain couples TRBV10-3 to TRBJ1-4; D is perhaps TRBD1 (6 bases). The sequence was collected from a human donor with glioblastoma. CDR3 protein: CAKLQGTNEKLFF. The CDR3 nucleotides are TGTGCCAAACTACAGGGAACTAATGAAAAACTGTTTTTT.